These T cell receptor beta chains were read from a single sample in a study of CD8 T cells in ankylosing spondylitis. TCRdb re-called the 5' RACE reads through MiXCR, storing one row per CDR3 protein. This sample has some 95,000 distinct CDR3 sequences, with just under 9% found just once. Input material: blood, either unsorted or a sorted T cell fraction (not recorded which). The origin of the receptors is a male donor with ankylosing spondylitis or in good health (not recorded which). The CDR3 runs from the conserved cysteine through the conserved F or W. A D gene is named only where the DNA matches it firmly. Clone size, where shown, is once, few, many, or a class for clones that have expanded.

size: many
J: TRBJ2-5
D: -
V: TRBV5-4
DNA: TGTGCCAGCAGCTTCGGGGAACGGGAGACCCAGTACTTC
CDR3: CASSFGERETQYF

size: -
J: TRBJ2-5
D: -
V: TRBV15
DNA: TGTGCCACCAGCAGCCCCCCGGGGCAGGAAGAGACCCAGTACTTC
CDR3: CATSSPPGQEETQYF

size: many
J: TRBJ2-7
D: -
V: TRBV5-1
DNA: TGCGCCAGCAGGGTGGAGGCAGCTATCTACGAGCAGTACTTC
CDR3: CASRVEAAIYEQYF

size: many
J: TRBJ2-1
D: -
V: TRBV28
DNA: TGTGCCAGCAGTTCCCCCGATCCTCCAACCTACAATGAGCAGTTCTTC
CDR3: CASSSPDPPTYNEQFF

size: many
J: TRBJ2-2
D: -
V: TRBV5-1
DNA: TGCGCCAGCAGCTTGTACGCTAGCGAGAACACCGGGGAGCTGTTTTTT
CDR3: CASSLYASENTGELFF

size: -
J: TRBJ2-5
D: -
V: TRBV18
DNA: TGTGCCAGCTCACCGGGCTTTGGAGAGACCCAGTACTTC
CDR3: CASSPGFGETQYF

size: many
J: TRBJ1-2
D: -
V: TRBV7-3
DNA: TGTGCCAGCAGCTTAATCGGGGGCTCTGGCTACACCTTC
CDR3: CASSLIGGSGYTF

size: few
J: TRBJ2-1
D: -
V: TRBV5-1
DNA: TGCGCCAGCAGCTTGGTACGGGCTGGGGCCTACAATGAGCAGTTCTTC
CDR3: CASSLVRAGAYNEQFF

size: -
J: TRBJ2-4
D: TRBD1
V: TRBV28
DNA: TGTGCCAGCAGTCCCCTCAGGACAGGAGAAGCCAAAAACATTCAGTACTTC
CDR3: CASSPLRTGEAKNIQYF

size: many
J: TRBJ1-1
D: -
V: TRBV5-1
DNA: TGCGCCAGCAGCCCAGACACTTTGAACACTGAAGCTTTCTTT
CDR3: CASSPDTLNTEAFF

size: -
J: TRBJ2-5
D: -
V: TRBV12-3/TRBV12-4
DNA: TGTGCCAGCAGTTTGGGGCTGGTCCAAGAGACCCAGTACTTC
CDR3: CASSLGLVQETQYF

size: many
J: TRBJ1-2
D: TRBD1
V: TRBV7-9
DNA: TGTGCCAGCAGCCCCCGGGGACAGGCCGGCCCATATGGCTACACCTTC
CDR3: CASSPRGQAGPYGYTF

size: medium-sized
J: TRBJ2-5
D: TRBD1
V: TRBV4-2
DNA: TGTGCCAGCAGCCAAGCAGACAGGGACCCAGAGACCCAGTACTTC
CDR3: CASSQADRDPETQYF

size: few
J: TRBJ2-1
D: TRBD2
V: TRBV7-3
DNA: TGTGCCAGCAGCCTCAGAGCGGGAAACTACAATGAGCAGTTCTTC
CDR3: CASSLRAGNYNEQFF

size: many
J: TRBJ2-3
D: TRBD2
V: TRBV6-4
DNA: TGTGCCAGCAGTGACGAAGCGGGGGGCACAGATACGCAGTATTTT
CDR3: CASSDEAGGTDTQYF

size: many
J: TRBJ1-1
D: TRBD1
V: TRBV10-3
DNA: TGTGCCATCAGTGGGACAGGGGGCGACGAAGCTTTCTTT
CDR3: CAISGTGGDEAFF

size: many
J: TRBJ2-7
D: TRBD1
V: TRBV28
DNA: TGTGCCAGCAGTATCTCTTGGACAGGGGCATACGAGCAGTACTTC
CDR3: CASSISWTGAYEQYF

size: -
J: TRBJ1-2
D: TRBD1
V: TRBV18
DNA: TGTGCCAGCTCCCAGACAGGGTCTTTCAATGGCTACACCTTC
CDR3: CASSQTGSFNGYTF

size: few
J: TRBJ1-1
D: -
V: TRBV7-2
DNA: TGTGCCAGCAGCTCAAAAACGGCCGGGACTGGGAACACTGAAGCTTTCTTT
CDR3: CASSSKTAGTGNTEAFF

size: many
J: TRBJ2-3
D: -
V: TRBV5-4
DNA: TGTGCCAGCAGCTTGTCTCCGGGAACAGATACGCAGTATTTT
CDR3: CASSLSPGTDTQYF

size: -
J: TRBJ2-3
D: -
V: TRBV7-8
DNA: TGTGCCAGCACCGCTCTCGGAAGCTATACGCAGTATTTT
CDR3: CASTALGSYTQYF

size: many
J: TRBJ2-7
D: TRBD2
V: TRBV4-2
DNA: TGTGCCAGCAGCGCACGGGGGGGCTCTGACGAGCAGTACTTC
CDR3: CASSARGGSDEQYF